What follows are 26 T cell receptor beta chains derived from one specimen sequenced in a study of OX40 agonist ivuxolimab in advanced cancers. Some clones are missing from TCRdb's copy, which holds only in-frame ones; the method was immunoSEQ multiplex PCR. Of about 42,000 clones listed, over 65% are singletons. Sequenced here: CD4+ or CD8+ T cells sorted from blood, sampled in a trial of the OX40 agonist ivuxolimab. These TCRs come from an adult with an advanced solid tumor such as melanoma, head and neck, liver or kidney cancer.

The rearrangement uses TRBV7-8 and TRBJ2-7, with D unclear. Germline CDR1 reads SGHVS; CDR2 reads FQNEAQ. The CDR3 sequence is 15 residues long. V was clipped by 5 bases and J by 1 base, with 15 bases between them. Here the CDR3 reads CASSPQAWSSYEQYF. The DNA for the CDR3 is TGTGCCAGCAGCCCCCAGGCCTGGAGTTCCTACGAGCAGTACTTC.

V usage is TRBV19 and J usage is TRBJ2-5; 10 bases align to TRBD2. The CDR3 consists of 13 residues. J lost 3 bases, V lost 6 bases, and 1 base had no gene match. Germline V gene data show CDR1 as LNHDA and CDR2 as SQIVND (reference sequence). The DNA for the CDR3 is TGTGCCAGTAGAAGCGGGGGGGAAGAGACCCAGTACTTC. Translated, it gives CASRSGGEETQYF.

This rearrangement joins TRBV21-1 to TRBJ2-4; TRBD2, the table's D call, lacks a check against the DNA. TRBV21-1 is noted as a pseudogene. There are 19 residues in the CDR3. The CDR3, as DNA: TGTGCCAGCAGCAAATGGTCGCAGAGGTGGCCCCTAGCCAAAAACATTCAGTACTTC. This gives the protein CASSKWSQRWPLAKNIQYF.

This clone was seen only a few times. The chain employs TRBV9 and TRBJ1-2; D gene unclear. This CDR3 has 13 residues. Germline lookup yields CDR1 SGDLS and CDR2 YYNGEE. The ends were cut back, 7 bases at V and 8 bases at J, with 18 bases in the middle. In nucleotides, the CDR3 is TGTGCCAGCGTTGGCCAGGCTGGCTCGGGCTACACCTTC. Its translation: CASVGQAGSGYTF.

This clone was counted only a few times. The rearrangement joins TRBV18 to TRBJ1-2; D is ambiguous. Germline V gives CDR1 KGHSH, CDR2 LQKENI. Between the trimmed V and J ends, which lost 0 bases and 5 bases, there was a span of 7 bases. The CDR3 extends over 13 amino acids. The CDR3 DNA reads TGTGCCAGCTCACCACCACAACAGTATGGCTACACCTTC. Residues: CASSPPQQYGYTF.

V usage is TRBV2 and J usage is TRBJ1-1; D unresolved. The CDR3 covers 16 residues. V was pared by 7 bases and J by 3 bases, with 21 bases between. Germline-derived CDR1 and CDR2 are SNHLY and FYNNEI. CDR3 in amino acids: CASTADYGGLHTEAFF. The CDR3 DNA reads TGTGCCAGCACCGCAGACTACGGCGGCCTTCACACTGAAGCTTTCTTT.

The rearrangement joins TRBV30 to TRBJ2-7; D unclear. The germline V gene has CDR1 GTSNPN and CDR2 SVGIG (reference sequence). V lost 5 bases and J lost 0, with 8 bases in between. CDR3 length: 12 amino acids. The CDR3 sequence is CAWARDSYEQYF. The CDR3 bases are TGTGCCTGGGCCCGAGACTCCTACGAGCAGTACTTC.

The chain uses TRBV5-1 and TRBJ1-1; TRBD1 agrees at 7 bases. Germline-derived CDR1 and CDR2 are SGHRS and YFSETQ. The ends lost 0 bases at V and 4 bases at J; junction bases unmatched: 3. The CDR3 spans 14 residues. CDR3 coding DNA: TGCGCCAGCAGCTTGGAAGGGGGCGGCACTGAAGCTTTCTTT. Translation gives CASSLEGGGTEAFF.

The chain combines TRBV6-5 with TRBJ2-7; D might be TRBD2 (5 bases). The ends were cut back, 0 bases at V and 3 bases at J, with 12 bases in the middle. The CDR3 has 15 residues. Per germline, CDR1 MNHEY and CDR2 SVGAGI. CDR3: CASSYSRLRFYEQYF. The CDR3, as DNA: TGTGCCAGCAGTTACTCACGACTAAGATTCTACGAGCAGTACTTC.

DNA of the CDR3: TGTGCCAGCAGTCTCTCCACGGGACAGGGGTACACTGAAGCTTTCTTT. Translated: CASSLSTGQGYTEAFF. V usage is TRBV27 and J usage is TRBJ1-1; 10 positions agree with TRBD1. The V and J ends lost 5 bases and 3 bases, in that order; junction bases with no gene match: 9. Germline loops: CDR1 MNHEY, CDR2 SMNVEV (reference sequence). The CDR3 sequence is 16 residues long.

V and J are TRBV27 and TRBJ2-7, with 9 bases identical to TRBD1. Per the germline V gene, CDR1 is MNHEY and CDR2 is SMNVEV (reference sequence). J gave up 1 base and V 4 bases, and 5 bases lay outside the gene matches. The CDR3 runs 15 residues. The CDR3 region has the DNA TGTGCCAGCAGTTACAGGGGGCTGATGTCCTACGAGCAGTACTTC. This gives the protein CASSYRGLMSYEQYF.

The V call is TRBV2, the J call TRBJ2-7; 11 bases are shared with TRBD2. CDR1 is SNHLY, CDR2 FYNNEI, per germline. This CDR3 has 13 amino acids. With V trimmed by 9 bases and J by 6 bases, 7 bases remained unmatched. In DNA form, the CDR3 reads TGTGCCAGAGGGCTAGCGGGAGGCACCGAGCAGTACTTC. This translates into CARGLAGGTEQYF.

The rearrangement links TRBV7-6 to TRBJ2-1; 7 positions agree with TRBD2. V lost 4 bases, J lost 9 bases, and 18 bases stayed unmatched. This CDR3 region has 17 residues. CDR1 SGHVS and CDR2 FNYEAQ come from the germline V gene. CDR3 in amino acids: CASSSLIGGSYLIEQFF. CDR3 bases: TGTGCCAGCAGCTCCCTTATTGGCGGGAGTTACCTTATTGAGCAGTTCTTC.

This chain uses TRBV19 with TRBJ1-2; 8 nucleotides agree with TRBD1. The CDR3 sequence is 13 residues long. Per germline, CDR1 LNHDA and CDR2 SQIVND (reference sequence). Losses at the gene ends were 11 bases for V and 2 bases for J; bases not matched to a gene: 7. CDR3 protein: CASTPGGNYGYTF. CDR3 nucleotide sequence: TGTGCCTCGACCCCAGGGGGCAACTATGGCTACACCTTC. Supplemented by reference TRBV19 and TRBJ1-2, the full variable domain reads DGGITQSPKYLFRKEGQNVTLSCEQNLNHDAMYWYRQDPGQGLRLIYYSQIVNDFQKGDIAEGYSVSREKKESFPLTVTSAQKNPTAFYLCASTPGGNYGYTFGSGTRLTVV.

This sequence joins TRBV2 and TRBJ1-2, with a weak D call TRBD1 (5 bases). Germline CDR1 SNHLY, CDR2 FYNNEI. The CDR3 runs to 11 residues. V was clipped by 7 bases and J by 5 bases, with 8 bases between them. CDR3 sequence (DNA): TGTGCCAGCAAGGGGACGTATGGCTACACCTTC. Protein sequence: CASKGTYGYTF.

The gene calls are TRBV5-1 and TRBJ2-7, with D perhaps matching TRBD2 (6 bases). V lost 3 bases to trimming and J lost 7 bases, with 14 bases between them. The CDR3 is 13 amino acids. Germline values: CDR1 SGHRS, CDR2 YFSETQ. CDR3 protein: CASSSGLTGEQYF. CDR3 nucleotide sequence: TGCGCCAGCAGCTCTGGACTAACGGGGGAGCAGTACTTC.

The rearrangement joins TRBV5-1 to TRBJ2-5, with a tentative D call TRBD2 (6 bases). Germline CDR1 and CDR2: SGHRS and YFSETQ. Trimming removed 0 bases from V and 1 base from J, with 10 bases in between. CDR3 length: 15 residues. DNA for the CDR3: TGCGCCAGCAGCTTGGAGCGCGGGGCCCAAGAGACCCAGTACTTC. Translation: CASSLERGAQETQYF.

V gene TRBV5-6 combines with J gene TRBJ2-1; D gene unclear. The CDR3 length is 14 residues. V gave up 0 bases and J gave up 3 bases, with 7 bases separating them. CDR1 and CDR2 (germline): SGHDT, YYEEEE. The CDR3 DNA reads as TGTGCCAGCAGCTTGGCGACGGGCTACAATGAGCAGTTCTTC. This gives the protein CASSLATGYNEQFF. Drawing the rest from reference TRBV5-6 and TRBJ2-1, the complete variable domain is DAGVTQSPTHLIKTRGQQVTLRCSPKSGHDTVSWYQQALGQGPQFIFQYYEEEERQRGNFPDRFSGHQFPNYSSELNVNALLLGDSALYLCASSLATGYNEQFFGPGTRLTVL.

This clone was counted a single time. V is TRBV5-8 and J is TRBJ2-3; 9 bases match TRBD1. Germline CDR1 reads SGHTS; CDR2 reads YDEGEE. The CDR3 consists of 14 residues. Trimming took 7 bases from V and 5 from J; bases not matched to a gene: 8. CDR3 in DNA: TGTGCCAGCGGGGGACAGGGATCGTTAGATACGCAGTATTTT. This encodes CASGGQGSLDTQYF.

This clone was seen only once. The V call is TRBV9, the J call TRBJ2-2, with 7 bases matching TRBD2. J lost 7 bases, V lost 0 bases, and 9 bases had no gene match. The CDR3 loop spans 16 amino acids. Germline CDR1 SGDLS, CDR2 YYNGEE. The CDR3 nucleotides are TGTGCCAGCAGCGTAGATTATGGACTAGTGAACGGGGAGCTGTTTTTT. Residues: CASSVDYGLVNGELFF.

The chain joins TRBV28 to TRBJ2-3; 15 bases align to TRBD2. This CDR3 is 17 amino acids long. The germline CDR1 and CDR2 sequences are MDHEN and SYDVKM. V dropped 6 bases and J dropped 5; count of bases not matched to a gene: 9. The CDR3 nucleotides are TGTGCCAGCAGAGGACTAGCGGGAGGGCCGGAGGGAGATACGCAGTATTTT. Amino acids: CASRGLAGGPEGDTQYF. Based on the CDR3 plus reference TRBV28 and TRBJ2-3, the full variable domain is DVKVTQSSRYLVKRTGEKVFLECVQDMDHENMFWYRQDPGLGLRLIYFSYDVKMKEKGDIPEGYSVSREKKERFSLILESASTNQTSMYLCASRGLAGGPEGDTQYFGPGTRLTVL.

To note about this clone: At one end the junction does not follow the germline gene, possibly because of a read error. CDR3 in DNA: TGTGCCACCAGCAGAGACGGACTAGCGGGACCCAACTTC. Translating it yields CATSRDGLAGPNF. The genes are TRBV15 and TRBJ2-5; 12 bases match TRBD2. Germline V CDR1 and CDR2: LNHNV, YYDKDF (reference sequence). This CDR3 has 13 residues.

This clone was recorded a few times. The CDR3 nucleotides are TGTGCCAGCAGCGTTTCACAGGGGTACGAGCAGTACTTC. This gives the protein CASSVSQGYEQYF. The V call is TRBV9, the J call TRBJ2-7, with TRBD1 identical over 7 bases. Germline CDR1 SGDLS, CDR2 YYNGEE. Losses at the gene ends were 2 bases for V and 4 bases for J; bases not matched to a gene: 3. This CDR3 is built from 13 residues.

This clone has just one count. This chain uses TRBV11-2 with TRBJ2-7, with no clear D. CDR1 and CDR2 from the germline V gene are SGHAT and FQNNGV. The CDR3 extends over 13 amino acids. V shed 1 base and J shed 4 bases, with 8 bases lying between them. The CDR3 DNA follows: TGTGCCAGCAGCTTAGGTTCACTTTACGAGCAGTACTTC. Amino acid sequence: CASSLGSLYEQYF.

The chain employs TRBV19 and TRBJ2-1; D may be TRBD1 (5 bases). CDR3 length: 13 residues. V was clipped by 3 bases and J by 5 bases, with 8 bases between them. Germline CDR1 LNHDA, CDR2 SQIVND (reference sequence). The CDR3 DNA sequence: TGTGCCAGTAGTATTCAGGGCCACAATGAGCAGTTCTTC. Residues: CASSIQGHNEQFF.

The V call is TRBV2, the J call TRBJ1-3, with unresolved D. V lost 1 base and J 0 bases, leaving 10 bases between the germline ends. The CDR3 totals 16 residues. Per germline, CDR1 SNHLY and CDR2 FYNNEI. The DNA for the CDR3 is TGTGCCAGCAGTGAAGGTGGCCGGTACTCTGGAAACACCATATATTTT. Its translation: CASSEGGRYSGNTIYF.